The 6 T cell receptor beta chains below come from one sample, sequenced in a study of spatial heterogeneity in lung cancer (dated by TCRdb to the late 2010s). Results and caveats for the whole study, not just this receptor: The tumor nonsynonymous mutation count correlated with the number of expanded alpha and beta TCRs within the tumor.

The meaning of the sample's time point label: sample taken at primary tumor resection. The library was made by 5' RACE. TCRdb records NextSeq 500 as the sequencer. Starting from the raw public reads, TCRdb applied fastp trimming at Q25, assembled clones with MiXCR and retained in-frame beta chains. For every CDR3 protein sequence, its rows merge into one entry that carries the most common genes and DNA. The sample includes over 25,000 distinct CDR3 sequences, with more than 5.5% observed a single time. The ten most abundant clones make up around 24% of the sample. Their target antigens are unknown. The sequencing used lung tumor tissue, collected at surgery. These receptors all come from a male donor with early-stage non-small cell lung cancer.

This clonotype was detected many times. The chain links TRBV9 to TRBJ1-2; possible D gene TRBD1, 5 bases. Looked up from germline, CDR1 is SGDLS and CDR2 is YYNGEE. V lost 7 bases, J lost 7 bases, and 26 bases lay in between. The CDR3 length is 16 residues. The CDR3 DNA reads TGTGCCAGCCATCACCGGCCTCAGGGAGGATTAGGTGGCTACACCTTC. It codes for CASHHRPQGGLGGYTF.

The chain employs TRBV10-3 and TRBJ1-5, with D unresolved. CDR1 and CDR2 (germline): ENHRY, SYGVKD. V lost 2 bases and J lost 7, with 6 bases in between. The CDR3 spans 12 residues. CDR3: CAISEGGQPQHF. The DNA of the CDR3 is TGTGCCATCAGTGAGGGAGGACAGCCCCAGCATTTT.

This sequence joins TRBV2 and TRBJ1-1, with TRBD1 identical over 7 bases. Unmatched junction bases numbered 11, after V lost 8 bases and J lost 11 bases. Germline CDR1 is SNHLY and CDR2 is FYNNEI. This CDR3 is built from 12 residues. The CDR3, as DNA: TGTGCCAGCGGCGAAAACAGGGGAGTGGCTTTCTTT. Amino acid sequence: CASGENRGVAFF.

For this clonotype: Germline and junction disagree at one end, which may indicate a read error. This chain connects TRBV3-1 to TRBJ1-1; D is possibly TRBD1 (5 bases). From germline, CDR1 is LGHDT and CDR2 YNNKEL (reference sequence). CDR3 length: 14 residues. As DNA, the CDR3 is TGTGCCAGCAGCCTCCGGGACTTGAACAGTGAAGCTTTCTTT. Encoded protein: CASSLRDLNSEAFF.

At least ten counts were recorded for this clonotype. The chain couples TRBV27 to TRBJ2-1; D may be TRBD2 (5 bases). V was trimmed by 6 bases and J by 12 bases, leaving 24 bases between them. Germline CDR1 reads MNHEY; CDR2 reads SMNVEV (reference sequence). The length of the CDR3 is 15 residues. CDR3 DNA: TGTGCCAGCAGCCTAGCCAGGAGGCTAGCAATGAGGCAGTTCTTC. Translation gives CASSLARRLAMRQFF.

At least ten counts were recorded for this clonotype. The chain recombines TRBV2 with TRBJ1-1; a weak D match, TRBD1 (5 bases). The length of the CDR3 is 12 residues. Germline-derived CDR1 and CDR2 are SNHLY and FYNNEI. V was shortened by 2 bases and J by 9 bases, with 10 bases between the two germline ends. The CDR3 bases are TGTGCCAGCAGTGAAAGCAGGGTAAAAGCTTTCTTT. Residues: CASSESRVKAFF. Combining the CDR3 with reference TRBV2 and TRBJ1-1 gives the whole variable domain EPEVTQTPSHQVTQMGQEVILRCVPISNHLYFYWYRQILGQKVEFLVSFYNNEISEKSEIFDDQFSVERPDGSNFTLKIRSTKLEDSAMYFCASSESRVKAFFGQGTRLTVV.